The 20 T cell receptor beta chains presented below share a single source sample, sequenced in a study of T cell responses to AZD1222 COVID-19 vaccine. Data came from immunoSEQ multiplex PCR; TCRdb stores just in-frame clones and leaves some out. The top ten hold about 8% of the sample, which has more than 110,000 clones, 70% to 90% seen once. Sequences were derived from peripheral blood, sampled on day 0 of AZD1222 vaccination. Receptor source: an adult in good health.

The chain joins TRBV7-9 to TRBJ1-1; no firm D call. The germline V gene has CDR1 SEHNR and CDR2 FQNEAQ (reference sequence). Trimming stripped 3 bases from V and 6 bases from J, with 11 bases between. The CDR3 sequence is 13 residues long. CDR3 sequence reads: CASSFSIGSEAFF. The CDR3 DNA sequence: TGTGCCAGCAGCTTTTCCATAGGGTCTGAAGCTTTCTTT. The variable domain in full, with the rest retrieved from reference TRBV7-9 and TRBJ1-1, is DTGVSQNPRHKITKRGQNVTFRCDPISEHNRLYWYRQTLGQGPEFLTYFQNEAQLEKSRLLSDRFSAERPKGSFSTLEIQRTEQGDSAMYLCASSFSIGSEAFFGQGTRLTVV.

The V call is TRBV7-9, the J call TRBJ1-2; D is undetermined. The V gene lost 5 bases and the J gene lost 1 base, with 5 bases spanning the gap. This CDR3 region has 12 residues. Germline V CDR1 and CDR2: SEHNR, FQNEAQ (reference sequence). The CDR3 region is CASSTNNYGYTF. The DNA for the CDR3 is TGTGCCAGCAGCACGAATAACTATGGCTACACCTTC.

The rearrangement joins TRBV11-3 to TRBJ2-7; 7 nucleotides align to TRBD1. CDR1 and CDR2 from the germline V gene are SGHNT and YENEEA. Trimming cost V 5 bases and J 3 bases; bases outside gene matches: 10. The CDR3 is made up of 15 amino acids. For the CDR3, the DNA is TGTGCCAGCAGCCAGACGACAGGGCAAGGCTACGAGCAGTACTTC. As protein: CASSQTTGQGYEQYF. The full variable domain, its missing parts supplied by reference TRBV11-3 and TRBJ2-7, is EAGVVQSPRYKIIEKKQPVAFWCNPISGHNTLYWYLQNLGQGPELLIRYENEEAVDDSQLPKDRFSAERLKGVDSTLKIQPAELGDSAVYLCASSQTTGQGYEQYFGPGTRLTVT.

The chain couples TRBV28 to TRBJ2-7, with unresolved D. This CDR3 is 12 amino acids long. V lost 3 bases and J lost 3, with 6 bases in between. Germline lookup yields CDR1 MDHEN and CDR2 SYDVKM. The CDR3 nucleotides read TGTGCCAGCAGTTTGTTCGGCTACGAGCAGTACTTC. This sequence encodes CASSLFGYEQYF. Full variable domain (missing parts from reference TRBV28 and TRBJ2-7): DVKVTQSSRYLVKRTGEKVFLECVQDMDHENMFWYRQDPGLGLRLIYFSYDVKMKEKGDIPEGYSVSREKKERFSLILESASTNQTSMYLCASSLFGYEQYFGPGTRLTVT.

The chain carries TRBV4-2 and TRBJ1-1, with D tentatively TRBD1 (5 bases). The CDR3 has 14 amino acids. CDR1 is LGHNA and CDR2 is YNFKEQ in the germline V gene. The V gene lost 4 bases and the J gene lost 6 bases, with 15 bases spanning the gap. In nucleotides, the CDR3 is TGTGCCAGCAGCCCTTACGGGGGGTTCGCTGAAGCTTTCTTT. This gives the protein CASSPYGGFAEAFF.

Worth noting for this clone: One junction end disagrees with the germline gene, perhaps due to a read error. The rearrangement links TRBV2 to TRBJ2-7, with D perhaps TRBD1 (6 bases). CDR1 and CDR2 from the germline V gene are SNHLY and FYNNEI. The CDR3 spans 14 residues. In DNA, the CDR3 is TGTGCCGGCAGGGGAGAGTGGGGCACCTACGAGCAGTACTTC. Translating it yields CAGRGEWGTYEQYF. Based on the CDR3 plus reference TRBV2 and TRBJ2-7, the full variable domain is EPEVTQTPSHQVTQMGQEVILRCVPISNHLYFYWYRQILGQKVEFLVSFYNNEISEKSEIFDDQFSVERPDGSNFTLKIRSTKLEDSAMYFCAGRGEWGTYEQYFGPGTRLTVT.

This chain joins TRBV9 and TRBJ1-6; TRBD1 aligns across 7 bases. V was clipped by 3 bases and J by 10 bases; unmatched bases: 13. The CDR3 is 16 residues long. The germline gives CDR1 SGDLS, CDR2 YYNGEE. The CDR3: CASSGTGAGVLSPLHF. The DNA of the CDR3 is TGTGCCAGCAGCGGAACAGGGGCGGGGGTTTTATCACCCCTCCACTTT. Full variable domain (rest looked up from reference TRBV9 and TRBJ1-6): DSGVTQTPKHLITATGQRVTLRCSPRSGDLSVYWYQQSLDQGLQFLIQYYNGEERAKGNILERFSAQQFPDLHSELNLSSLELGDSALYFCASSGTGAGVLSPLHFGNGTRLTVT.

The chain uses TRBV4-1 and TRBJ2-4; 7 bases fit TRBD2. The V gene end was trimmed by 0 bases and the J gene end by 6 bases; junction bases not matched to a gene: 8. CDR1 is MGHRA and CDR2 is YSYEKL in the germline V gene. The CDR3 has 16 amino acids. The CDR3 reads CASSQDLAGRRNIQYF. The CDR3 DNA follows: TGCGCCAGCAGCCAAGATTTGGCCGGGAGGCGAAACATTCAGTACTTC.

The CDR3 nucleotides read TGCGCCAGCAGCCGGGTGGGGACAACTAATGAAAAACTGTTTTTT. Its protein product is CASSRVGTTNEKLFF. The V call is TRBV5-1, the J call TRBJ1-4; D call uncertain. This CDR3 has 15 amino acids. The ends were cut back, 4 bases at V and 0 bases at J, with 10 bases in the middle. Germline CDR1 reads SGHRS; CDR2 reads YFSETQ.

The rearrangement uses TRBV5-1 and TRBJ2-1; 11 bases are shared with TRBD2. There are 15 residues in the CDR3. Germline V lookup: CDR1 SGHRS, CDR2 YFSETQ. V was pared by 5 bases and J by 2 bases, with 3 bases of the junction left unmatched. The CDR3 loop is CASRPTSGTYNEQFF. CDR3 coding DNA: TGCGCCAGCAGACCGACTAGCGGGACCTACAATGAGCAGTTCTTC.

The gene calls are TRBV7-2 and TRBJ1-5; 7 bases are shared with TRBD1. The V segment lost 5 bases and the J segment 1 base; nucleotides outside the gene matches: 8. The germline V gene has CDR1 SGHTA and CDR2 FQGNSA. The CDR3 spans 16 residues. The CDR3 coding sequence is TGTGCCAGCAGCACGCGGACAGGCCCAAGCAATCAGCCCCAGCATTTT. This encodes CASSTRTGPSNQPQHF.

The chain carries TRBV7-7 and TRBJ2-5; D could derive from TRBD1 or TRBD2 (5 bases each). V lost 5 bases and J 3 bases, leaving 16 bases between the germline ends. Looked up from germline, CDR1 is SSHAT and CDR2 is FNYEAQ (reference sequence). The CDR3 runs to 15 residues. The CDR3 sequence is CASSVTGTREETQYF. DNA for the CDR3: TGTGCCAGCAGCGTAACCGGGACGAGGGAAGAGACCCAGTACTTC.

In its sample, this clone was seen a few times. The chain uses TRBV9 and TRBJ1-6; D call uncertain. This CDR3 has 17 amino acids. Trimming stripped 0 bases from V and 9 bases from J, with 19 bases between. Germline V gene lookup returns CDR1 SGDLS and CDR2 YYNGEE. The DNA of the CDR3 is TGTGCCAGCAGCGTAGGTGGAGGGCCTCTTGTAGTTTCACCCCTCCACTTT. This codes for CASSVGGGPLVVSPLHF.

The chain employs TRBV28 and TRBJ1-3; 7 bases fit TRBD1. The V gene end was trimmed by 3 bases and the J gene end by 4 bases; junction bases not matched to a gene: 15. Germline V lookup: CDR1 MDHEN, CDR2 SYDVKM. This CDR3 comprises 18 residues. CDR3 coding DNA: TGTGCCAGCAGTTTGGTTGTAGGAGAGGGGGCTTACGGAAACACCATATATTTT. Translating it yields CASSLVVGEGAYGNTIYF.

The chain has TRBV20-1 and TRBJ2-3; the match to TRBD2 covers 7 bases. The germline V gene encodes CDR1 DFQATT and CDR2 SNEGSKA (reference sequence). V was pared by 3 bases and J by 8 bases, with 5 bases of the junction left unmatched. The CDR3 has 12 residues. CDR3: CSASGLDGTQYF. The CDR3 DNA is TGCAGTGCTAGTGGACTAGACGGTACGCAGTATTTT.

The V and J genes are TRBV5-6 and TRBJ1-2; 7 positions match TRBD1. This CDR3 region has 13 residues. The germline V gene has CDR1 SGHDT and CDR2 YYEEEE. V gave up 2 bases and J gave up 7 bases; unmatched junction bases: 5. The CDR3 region has the DNA TGTGCCAGCAGCTTAGAGGGGGCGCTTGGCTACACCTTC. Residues: CASSLEGALGYTF.

The V call is TRBV15, the J call TRBJ1-5, with TRBD1 as a possible D gene (5 bases). Germline CDR1 reads LNHNV; CDR2 reads YYDKDF (reference sequence). Trimming took 3 bases from V and 6 from J, leaving 18 bases between them. This CDR3 spans 16 amino acids. The CDR3 sequence: CATSRGTGAGGQPQHF. In nucleotides, the CDR3 is TGTGCCACCAGCAGGGGGACCGGGGCCGGAGGTCAGCCCCAGCATTTT.

This clone was seen just once. DNA for the CDR3: TGTGCCAGCAGCTACCTAGCGGGGGCCTACTCTGGGGCCAACGTCCTGACTTTC. This translates into CASSYLAGAYSGANVLTF. The J gene is TRBJ2-6, the V gene TRBV7-2; 10 bases are a match to TRBD2. V shed 4 bases, J shed 0 bases, and the junction held 6 bases outside the gene matches. Germline CDR1 and CDR2: SGHTA and FQGNSA. This CDR3 comprises 18 residues.

This chain connects TRBV4-1 to TRBJ2-3, with TRBD2 matching over 13 bases. The CDR3 is 17 amino acids. Germline values: CDR1 MGHRA, CDR2 YSYEKL. The J segment lost 5 bases and the V segment lost 2 bases, leaving 7 bases of the junction unmatched. CDR3 loop: CASSQKLAGGPGDTQYF. CDR3 DNA: TGCGCCAGCAGCCAAAAACTAGCGGGGGGGCCGGGAGATACGCAGTATTTT.

The genes are TRBV9 and TRBJ2-3, with 11 bases matching TRBD2. Trimming cost V 3 bases and J 5 bases; bases outside gene matches: 5. Germline CDR1 reads SGDLS; CDR2 reads YYNGEE. The CDR3 length is 15 residues. The CDR3 loop is CASSAGLAGEDTQYF. CDR3 coding DNA: TGTGCCAGCAGCGCCGGACTAGCGGGCGAAGATACGCAGTATTTT.